These T cell receptor beta chains were read from a single sample in a study of cytomegalovirus exposure and HLA in healthy donors. Profiled with immunoSEQ multiplex PCR; TCRdb holds only in-frame clones, not every one. The sample consists of about 120,000 clones, around four fifths of them appearing once. Sequencing used PBMCs. Receptor source: a man in his 60s in good health and CMV-seropositive. Each CDR3 is given without its conserved first and last residue. The size of a clone is reported for some rows only, either as once, few or many, or as a class for expanded clones.

J gene	clone size	V gene	CDR3 protein
TRBJ2-1	-	TRBV7-8	ASILGRGDYNEQF
TRBJ2-1	-	TRBV19	ASRGRGPHANEQF
TRBJ1-4	-	TRBV19	ASSPVPPGTEKLF
TRBJ2-5	-	TRBV5-4	ASKEGAMETQY
TRBJ2-1	-	TRBV9	ASSPLGGEQF
TRBJ2-3	-	TRBV7-9	ASSFVPGQGATDTQY
TRBJ1-2	-	TRBV6-1	ATAGNSNYGYT
TRBJ2-1	-	TRBV30	AGQGDNEQF
TRBJ1-1	few	TRBV7-9	ASSPTLDRVGEAF
TRBJ1-4	-	TRBV28	ASRKQGEGEKLF
TRBJ1-5	-	TRBV2	ASSENPTGRNQPQH
TRBJ1-2	-	TRBV27	ASSLKFLETPRGYT
TRBJ1-1	-	TRBV18	ASSPREVGNTEAF
TRBJ2-3	-	TRBV7-9	ASRHGQGTDTQY
TRBJ1-2	-	TRBV6-5	ASSPPAGEGGYT
TRBJ2-3	-	TRBV30	AWRLAGSTDTQY
TRBJ1-5	few	TRBV25-1	ASSAGQGLNQPQH
TRBJ2-1	-	TRBV11-2	ASSPTGYEQF
TRBJ1-1	-	TRBV4-1	ASSPRKGHYTEAF
TRBJ2-3	-	TRBV11-2	ASSLDRGTDTQY
TRBJ1-2	few	TRBV18	ASSPIVGTGGDGYT
TRBJ2-2	-	TRBV2	ASSEVPSGGFTGELF
TRBJ1-1	-	TRBV5-1	ASSLEQGFTEAF
TRBJ1-1	-	TRBV6-6	ASKPQGALNTEAF
TRBJ1-3	few	TRBV11-1	ASSFTRDSGNTIY
TRBJ2-5	-	TRBV9	ASSTGEAWVGETQY
TRBJ1-2	-	TRBV5-1	ASSLGPAGSYGYT
TRBJ1-2	-	TRBV28	ASSFIYRGSHGYT
TRBJ1-1	few	TRBV10-3	AISGWSETEAF
TRBJ1-4	-	TRBV29-1	SVTNRGSREKLF
TRBJ2-2	-	TRBV9	ASSATSGIEELF
TRBJ2-7	-	TRBV13	ASSSGQNYEQY
TRBJ1-1	-	TRBV7-3	ASSLTGSPNTEAF
TRBJ2-7	few	TRBV15	ATSGGLPISYEQY
TRBJ2-7	-	TRBV9	ASSPVLGGYEQY
TRBJ1-5	few	TRBV5-6	ASSLGTANQPQH
TRBJ1-2	-	TRBV10-3	AISAAHMGGYGYT
TRBJ1-1	-	TRBV1	TSNPKAGLRENTEAF
TRBJ1-1	-	TRBV6-5	ASSYSTQGWGTPF
TRBJ1-1	-	TRBV5-1	ASRRTVNTEAF
TRBJ2-7	-	TRBV11-1	ASSLVQGYEQY
TRBJ2-7	-	TRBV10-3	AISGQGYEQY
TRBJ2-3	-	TRBV5-6	ASSPSPGADTQY
TRBJ2-1	-	TRBV5-1	ASSLWGQTTYNEQF
TRBJ1-1	-	TRBV5-1	ASRGTGGALNTEAF